The 17 T cell receptor beta chains presented below share a single source sample, sequenced in a study of blood T cell repertoires in COVID-19. This table comes from immunoSEQ multiplex PCR, and its TCRdb copy is limited to in-frame clones, with some not included. The data contain approximately 140,000 clones, about 86% of them singletons. Sequencing input: PBMCs or T cells enriched from blood (not recorded which). The source is a man between 40 and 49 years old with acute COVID-19.

The V gene is TRBV5-1, the J gene TRBJ2-3; TRBD1 might be the D (5 bases). Trimming removed 4 bases at V and 6 bases at J, with 18 bases between. The CDR3 length is 15 residues. Germline CDR1 is SGHRS and CDR2 is YFSETQ. The DNA for the CDR3 is TGCGCCAGCAGCCGGCAGGACACACAAGTTGATACGCAGTATTTT. Its translation: CASSRQDTQVDTQYF.

The rearrangement links TRBV7-2 to TRBJ1-3, with D perhaps TRBD1 (5 bases). The CDR3 loop spans 15 amino acids. The germline gives CDR1 SGHTA, CDR2 FQGNSA. Between the trimmed V and J ends, which lost 5 bases and 3 bases, there was a span of 14 bases. The CDR3 bases are TGTGCCAGCAGCCCTCAGGGTCACGGTGGAAACACCATATATTTT. Its translation is CASSPQGHGGNTIYF.

Concerning this clone: A junction boundary mismatches the germline segment, possibly from a read error. The genes are TRBV6-2 or TRBV6-3 and TRBJ1-2; no clear D gene. The germline V gene has CDR1 MNHEY and CDR2 SVGEGT. This CDR3 region has 14 residues. As DNA, the CDR3 is TGTGCCAGCAGTTACTCTAATAGCGGGGTGGAGTCCGACTTC. Translated: CASSYSNSGVESDF.

The chain employs TRBV27 and TRBJ2-7; 10 bases match TRBD2. The J segment lost 1 base and the V segment lost 5 bases, leaving 11 bases of the junction unmatched. Germline CDR1 is MNHEY and CDR2 is SMNVEV (reference sequence). This CDR3 region has 17 residues. The CDR3 reads CASSTDSSGGFSYEQYF. The CDR3 DNA follows: TGTGCCAGCAGTACCGATTCTAGCGGGGGCTTTTCCTACGAGCAGTACTTC.

J is TRBJ1-1 and V is TRBV19, with 7 bases aligning to TRBD1. The CDR3 runs 13 residues. The V gene end was trimmed by 1 base and the J gene end by 8 bases; junction bases not matched to a gene: 4. CDR1 is LNHDA and CDR2 is SQIVND in the germline V gene (reference sequence). CDR3 in amino acids: CASSIVPGQEAFF. As DNA, the CDR3 is TGTGCCAGTAGTATAGTACCGGGACAGGAAGCTTTCTTT. Using reference TRBV19 and TRBJ1-1 for the parts outside the CDR3, the full variable domain is DGGITQSPKYLFRKEGQNVTLSCEQNLNHDAMYWYRQDPGQGLRLIYYSQIVNDFQKGDIAEGYSVSREKKESFPLTVTSAQKNPTAFYLCASSIVPGQEAFFGQGTRLTVV.

The chain joins TRBV19 to TRBJ2-5; TRBD2 matches 11 bases. V was clipped by 6 bases and J by 4 bases; unmatched bases: 7. The CDR3 has 15 amino acids. Germline V gene data show CDR1 as LNHDA and CDR2 as SQIVND (reference sequence). The CDR3 loop reads CASSPPGLAGETQYF. DNA of the CDR3: TGTGCCAGTAGCCCACCCGGACTAGCGGGAGAGACCCAGTACTTC.

The V and J genes are TRBV2 and TRBJ1-1, with D perhaps matching TRBD1 (5 bases). Germline CDR1 reads SNHLY; CDR2 reads FYNNEI. The V gene lost 9 bases and the J gene lost 0 bases, with 17 bases spanning the gap. The CDR3 has 15 residues. DNA for the CDR3: TGTGCCAGGCGGGGAGGGCAGGGTCTGAACACTGAAGCTTTCTTT. Translating it yields CARRGGQGLNTEAFF.

This clone was observed a single time. The chain recombines TRBV30 with TRBJ2-3; D is possibly TRBD2 (6 bases). Between the trimmed V and J ends, which lost 1 base and 3 bases, there was a span of 14 bases. This CDR3 is 15 amino acids long. Germline CDR1 reads GTSNPN; CDR2 reads SVGIG (reference sequence). The CDR3 nucleotides read TGTGCCTGGAGTGGGGGTCAGGGAGGTACAGATACGCAGTATTTT. This sequence encodes CAWSGGQGGTDTQYF. The full variable domain, in which reference TRBV30 and TRBJ2-3 provide the parts outside the CDR3, is SQTIHQWPATLVQPVGSPLSLECTVEGTSNPNLYWYRQAAGRGLQLLFYSVGIGQISSEVPQNLSASRPQDRQFILSSKKLLLSDSGFYLCAWSGGQGGTDTQYFGPGTRLTVL.

This chain links TRBV11-2 with TRBJ1-2, with 8 bases lining up with TRBD1. The CDR3 extends over 14 amino acids. The germline CDR1 and CDR2 sequences are SGHAT and FQNNGV. V lost 3 bases to trimming and J lost 4 bases; unmatched junction nucleotides: 4. The CDR3 spells CASSFQGAGYGYTF. DNA for the CDR3: TGTGCCAGCAGCTTTCAGGGGGCAGGCTATGGCTACACCTTC. The full variable domain, in which reference TRBV11-2 and TRBJ1-2 provide the parts outside the CDR3, is EAGVAQSPRYKIIEKRQSVAFWCNPISGHATLYWYQQILGQGPKLLIQFQNNGVVDDSQLPKDRFSAERLKGVDSTLKIQPAKLEDSAVYLCASSFQGAGYGYTFGSGTRLTVV.

This clone was recorded a few times. The chain couples TRBV18 to TRBJ1-5; no reliable D call. The CDR3 covers 13 residues. Germline CDR1 is KGHSH and CDR2 is LQKENI. V lost 2 bases to trimming and J lost 10 bases, with 12 bases between them. The CDR3 nucleotides are TGTGCCAGCTCACCAGGGCAGATGGAACCCCAGCATTTT. The encoded protein is CASSPGQMEPQHF.

This rearrangement joins TRBV2 to TRBJ2-7, with 10 bases fitting TRBD2. This CDR3 has 14 amino acids. V was pared by 6 bases and J by 4 bases, with 6 bases of the junction left unmatched. Looked up from germline, CDR1 is SNHLY and CDR2 is FYNNEI. The CDR3: CASRRTSGAYEQYF. CDR3 nucleotides: TGTGCCAGCAGGCGGACTAGCGGAGCTTACGAGCAGTACTTC.

The CDR3 DNA reads TGTGCCAGCAGCCTTAGTAAGTATTCGCCCCAGCATTTT. It is translated as CASSLSKYSPQHF. The chain couples TRBV3-1 (or the pseudogene TRBV3-2) to TRBJ1-5, with D unresolved. Germline assignment: CDR1 LGHDT and CDR2 YNNKEL (reference sequence). V lost 4 bases to trimming and J lost 9 bases, with 13 bases between them. The CDR3 is 13 residues long.

The J gene is TRBJ1-3, the V gene TRBV28; TRBD1 agrees at 9 bases. The CDR3 has 16 amino acids. CDR1 is MDHEN, CDR2 SYDVKM, per germline. Trimming removed 6 bases from V and 5 bases from J; junction bases left unmatched: 11. CDR3 DNA: TGTGCCAGCAGGACCGGGGGACAGGGACTCCGAAACACCATATATTTT. It specifies CASRTGGQGLRNTIYF.

The chain uses TRBV1 and TRBJ1-6; the DNA was not used to check the table's D call, TRBD1. TRBV1 is noted as a pseudogene. The CDR3 sequence is 15 residues long. The CDR3 region is CTSSQDRQDNSPLHF. CDR3 bases: TGCACCAGCAGCCAAGATAGGCAGGATAATTCACCCCTCCACTTT.

The V call is TRBV5-8, the J call TRBJ2-7; D may be TRBD2 (6 bases). V lost 4 bases and J lost 6, with 11 bases in between. This CDR3 region has 12 residues. CDR1 is SGHTS, CDR2 YDEGEE, per germline. This CDR3 is CASSLAGSEQYF. The DNA of the CDR3 is TGTGCCAGCAGCCTCGCGGGATCCGAGCAGTACTTC.

The table lists this clone with a few counts. J is TRBJ1-4 and V is TRBV19, with 10 bases fitting TRBD1. J was trimmed by 11 bases and V by 3 bases; bases with no gene match: 12. The CDR3 spans 16 residues. Germline CDR1 reads LNHDA; CDR2 reads SQIVND (reference sequence). Here the CDR3 reads CASSIHGTGATGKLFF. The CDR3 DNA reads as TGTGCCAGTAGTATTCACGGGACAGGGGCAACCGGGAAACTGTTTTTT.

This clone was counted between two and nine times. The chain employs TRBV19 and TRBJ2-1, with 11 bases fitting TRBD2. The CDR3 is 17 amino acids. Germline lookup yields CDR1 LNHDA and CDR2 SQIVND (reference sequence). The J segment lost 2 bases and the V segment lost 5 bases, leaving 8 bases of the junction unmatched. CDR3 sequence: CASSFKTSGNAYNEQFF. The CDR3 DNA reads as TGTGCCAGTAGTTTCAAGACTAGCGGGAATGCCTACAATGAGCAGTTCTTC.